This TCR beta chain came from a study of CD8 T cells in ankylosing spondylitis. The length of the CDR3 is 13 amino acids, counting both ends. In the case of this clonotype: No conserved phenylalanine or tryptophan is present at the end of the CDR3, so a read error is the likely explanation. The limits of the CDR3 on the DNA are not certain, so only TCRdb's listed CDR3 is given.

Scientists made TCR beta libraries using quantitative 5'-RACE with molecular barcodes. One entry per CDR3 protein, called by TCRdb with MiXCR from the 5' RACE reads. The table has fewer than 400,000 distinct CDR3 sequences, approximately 14% seen once. Sequenced: blood, either unsorted or a sorted T cell fraction (not recorded which). This receptor was taken from a male donor with ankylosing spondylitis or in good health (not recorded which). The chain joins TRBV12-3 or TRBV12-4 to TRBJ2-1; the table assigns TRBD2, which was not confirmed against the DNA. CDR3 sequence reads: CASSGREARESFL.